This is a list of T cell receptor beta chains from one sample in a study of shared clonotypes between healthy human individuals. Only in-frame clones appear in the TCRdb table, and some are missing; sequencing was by immunoSEQ multiplex PCR. Of about 980,000 clones listed, around 80% are singletons. The sequencing input was memory CD4+ T cells sorted from blood. The receptors were sampled from a man younger than 30 in good health. The CDR3 runs from the conserved cysteine through the conserved F or W. Fields, in order: J gene, D gene, V gene, CDR3 DNA, CDR3 protein. A D gene is named only where the DNA matches it firmly.

TRBJ2-1,.,TRBV15,TGTGCCACCAGCAGGGCGGGATCCTACAATGAGCAGTTCTTC,CATSRAGSYNEQFF
TRBJ1-2,.,TRBV25-1,TGTGCCAGCACCCTGGGCGGGGGCAATGGCTACACCTTC,CASTLGGGNGYTF
TRBJ2-7,TRBD1,TRBV29-1,TGCAGCGTTGAAGGTCTCCGGGACAGACCCTACGAGCAGTACTTC,CSVEGLRDRPYEQYF
TRBJ1-4,.,TRBV15,TGTGCCACCAGCAGAGTCCGAAAGGCGGAACTGTTTTTT,CATSRVRKAELFF
TRBJ1-2,.,TRBV19,TGTGCCAGTAGTAGTCCACGGACGGCGGACGGCTACACCTTC,CASSSPRTADGYTF
TRBJ1-2,.,TRBV5-4,TGTGCCAGCAGCCGAGCAAGGGACGACTATGGCTACACCTTC,CASSRARDDYGYTF
TRBJ2-1,TRBD1,TRBV5-1,TGCGCCAGCGGGTCCGGGACAGGGAATGATGAGCAGTTCTTC,CASGSGTGNDEQFF
TRBJ1-5,.,TRBV18,TGTGCCAGCTCACCCGGCAGGAGCAATCAGCCCCAGCATTTT,CASSPGRSNQPQHF
TRBJ1-3,TRBD1,TRBV2,TGTGCCAGCAGACCGACAGGGGACTCTGGAAACACCATATATTTT,CASRPTGDSGNTIYF
TRBJ2-2,TRBD2,TRBV7-8,TGTGCCAGCAGCTTAGATTCAGCGGGAGCCGTCGGGGAGCTGTTTTTT,CASSLDSAGAVGELFF
TRBJ2-2,.,TRBV6-5,TGTGCCAGCAGTACCGTGAGGCTCGGGGAGCTGTTTTTT,CASSTVRLGELFF
TRBJ2-5,.,TRBV30,TGTGCCTGGAGTAGGAGAGAACAAGAGACCCAGTACTTC,CAWSRREQETQYF